Presented here are 23 T cell receptor beta chains from one specimen sequenced in a study of OX40 agonist ivuxolimab in advanced cancers. The data were produced by immunoSEQ multiplex PCR, yet TCRdb's version contains in-frame clones alone and is incomplete. In the table there are about 100,000 clones, 90% of which are singletons. The material was CD4+ or CD8+ T cells sorted from blood, obtained in a trial of the OX40 agonist ivuxolimab. Receptor source: an adult with an advanced solid tumor such as melanoma, head and neck, liver or kidney cancer.

This clone came up once. The chain carries TRBV6-1 and TRBJ2-1; 11 bases align to TRBD2. CDR1 and CDR2 (germline): MNHNS, SASEGT. The CDR3 contains 14 residues. J gave up 7 bases and V 3 bases, and 2 bases lay outside the gene matches. CDR3 amino acids: CASSDSGRVNEQFF. The DNA for the CDR3 is TGTGCCAGCAGTGATAGCGGGAGGGTGAATGAGCAGTTCTTC.

This clone was seen just once. This chain joins TRBV7-4 and TRBJ2-7, with TRBD2 matching over 9 bases. V gave up 6 bases and J gave up 2 bases; unmatched junction bases: 5. The CDR3 covers 14 residues. The V gene's germline CDR1 is SGHVT and CDR2 SQSDAQ. This chain's CDR3 is CASSRPSGAYEQYF. CDR3 DNA: TGTGCCAGCAGTAGGCCTAGCGGGGCCTACGAGCAGTACTTC.

The genes are TRBV5-4 and TRBJ2-3, with D unresolved. V was pared by 0 bases and J by 1 base, with 9 bases between. Germline CDR1 and CDR2: SGHNT and YYREEE (reference sequence). The CDR3 has 15 residues. CDR3 bases: TGTGCCAGCAGCTTGGACCCCCCGGGCACAGATACGCAGTATTTT. It yields the protein CASSLDPPGTDTQYF.

The chain joins TRBV6-6 to TRBJ2-5, with D unclear. Germline V lookup: CDR1 MNHNY, CDR2 SVGAGI (reference sequence). Between the trimmed V and J ends, which lost 8 bases and 5 bases, there was a span of 9 bases. CDR3 size: 11 residues. The CDR3 region is CASLLGETQYF. CDR3 sequence (DNA): TGTGCCAGCCTACTTGGGGAGACCCAGTACTTC.

The chain links TRBV4-2 to TRBJ2-1; TRBD2 is a possible D gene (6 bases). The CDR3 loop spans 15 amino acids. V was clipped by 0 bases and J by 5 bases, with 11 bases between them. The germline CDR1 and CDR2 sequences are LGHNA and YNFKEQ. Written as DNA, the CDR3 is TGTGCCAGCAGCCAAGAAGGGACTGCCCACAATGAGCAGTTCTTC. This translates into CASSQEGTAHNEQFF.

V is TRBV28 and J is TRBJ2-1; D not certain. The germline V gene encodes CDR1 MDHEN and CDR2 SYDVKM. The length of the CDR3 is 14 residues. Trimming removed 3 bases from V and 4 bases from J, with 10 bases in between. Written as DNA, the CDR3 is TGTGCCAGCAGTTTCGTGGCAGATTACAATGAGCAGTTCTTC. Protein sequence: CASSFVADYNEQFF.

The chain joins TRBV5-6 to TRBJ1-2; D not certain. The length of the CDR3 is 14 residues. CDR1 and CDR2 (germline): SGHDT, YYEEEE. Deletions cut 0 bases from V and 3 bases from J, with 9 bases between. In DNA form, the CDR3 reads TGTGCCAGCAGCTTGGATCTCAGGCACTATGGCTACACCTTC. It codes for CASSLDLRHYGYTF.

The V call is TRBV6-5, the J call TRBJ2-3; D unclear. V was pared by 4 bases and J by 3 bases, with 2 bases between. The germline CDR1 and CDR2 sequences are MNHEY and SVGAGI. CDR3 size: 11 residues. The CDR3 nucleotides are TGTGCCAGCAGTTCGACAGATACGCAGTATTTT. It specifies CASSSTDTQYF.

The CDR3 DNA reads TGCGCCAGCAGCCAACTACCGCGAGGAGGGAACTATGGCTACACCTTC. Translated, it gives CASSQLPRGGNYGYTF. The chain is built from TRBV4-1 and TRBJ1-2, with D unresolved. The CDR3 consists of 16 residues. V was clipped by 2 bases and J by 2 bases, with 15 bases between them. CDR1 and CDR2 (germline): MGHRA, YSYEKL.

Notes on this clone: Different DNA sequences within this sample yield the same CDR3. V and J are TRBV7-2 and TRBJ2-1, with 10 nucleotides matching TRBD2. Germline V gives CDR1 SGHTA, CDR2 FQGNSA. Trimming cost V 5 bases and J 4 bases; bases outside gene matches: 5. This CDR3 is 15 amino acids long. The CDR3: CASSPRTSGYNEQFF. In DNA form, the CDR3 reads TGTGCCAGCAGCCCTCGGACTAGCGGTTACAATGAGCAGTTCTTC.

This clone was observed a few times. This chain links TRBV11-2 with TRBJ2-7; 12 bases agree with TRBD2. Germline V gene lookup returns CDR1 SGHAT and CDR2 FQNNGV. The V segment lost 1 base and the J segment 7 bases; nucleotides outside the gene matches: 5. The CDR3 is made up of 15 amino acids. The DNA for the CDR3 is TGTGCCAGCAGCTTAGGACTAGCGGGAGTGGTAGAGCAGTACTTC. Residues: CASSLGLAGVVEQYF.

The CDR3 DNA is TGTGCCATCAGTGAAACGGACAGAGAAAAGGCTAACTATGGCTACACCTTC. This sequence encodes CAISETDREKANYGYTF. V is TRBV10-3 and J is TRBJ1-2; weak D call: TRBD1 (6 bases). The germline gives CDR1 ENHRY, CDR2 SYGVKD. The V and J ends lost 3 bases and 0 bases respectively, with 17 bases between them. The CDR3 consists of 17 residues.

The chain joins TRBV10-3 to TRBJ2-2; D may be TRBD1 (6 bases). The V gene's germline CDR1 is ENHRY and CDR2 SYGVKD. This CDR3 is built from 15 residues. The V gene lost 8 bases and the J gene lost 1 base, with 14 bases spanning the gap. CDR3 residues: CAIQARGRNTGELFF. In nucleotides, the CDR3 is TGTGCCATCCAGGCCAGGGGTCGGAACACCGGGGAGCTGTTTTTT.

This rearrangement joins TRBV6-5 to TRBJ1-1, with no clear D. Per the germline V gene, CDR1 is MNHEY and CDR2 is SVGAGI. The ends were cut back, 6 bases at V and 4 bases at J, with 15 bases in the middle. The CDR3 runs 14 residues. The DNA of the CDR3 is TGTGCCAGCAGCGGCTCTTTGGGGTTCACTGAAGCTTTCTTT. Its protein product is CASSGSLGFTEAFF.

This chain links TRBV6-5 with TRBJ2-1, with D possibly called TRBD1 or TRBD2 (5 bases each). Per germline, CDR1 MNHEY and CDR2 SVGAGI. Between the trimmed V and J ends, which lost 6 bases and 5 bases, there was a span of 14 bases. CDR3 length: 14 amino acids. The CDR3 DNA sequence: TGTGCCAGCAGAAGGGGACGGCCCGACAATGAGCAGTTCTTC. It specifies CASRRGRPDNEQFF.

This chain uses TRBV18 with TRBJ2-5; TRBD2 aligns across 9 bases. The DNA end is a closer match to TRBJ2-7, so the J assignment may be wrong. The germline V gene encodes CDR1 KGHSH and CDR2 LQKENI. The CDR3 runs to 14 residues. CDR3 sequence: CASSPGAGGYEQYF. In DNA, the CDR3 is TGTGCCAGCTCACCAGGAGCGGGGGGCTACGAGCAGTACTTC.

The chain couples TRBV30 to TRBJ2-2, with D possibly TRBD1 on 5 matching bases. Germline V CDR1 and CDR2: GTSNPN, SVGIG (reference sequence). The V and J ends lost 8 bases and 4 bases respectively, with 11 bases between them. The length of the CDR3 is 12 residues. The CDR3 region is CARQGSTGELFF. CDR3 DNA: TGTGCCCGCCAGGGCTCCACCGGGGAGCTGTTTTTT.

The V call is TRBV5-1, the J call TRBJ2-5, with unresolved D. Germline V gives CDR1 SGHRS, CDR2 YFSETQ. CDR3 length: 12 residues. V was clipped by 5 bases and J by 3 bases, with 8 bases between them. For the CDR3, the DNA is TGCGCCAGCAGAAGGGAAGAAGAGACCCAGTACTTC. Translation gives CASRREEETQYF.

The J gene is TRBJ1-3, the V gene TRBV19; D not certain. Germline V lookup: CDR1 LNHDA, CDR2 SQIVND (reference sequence). This CDR3 contains 13 residues. V dropped 4 bases and J dropped 5 bases, with 9 bases sitting between them. DNA of the CDR3: TGTGCCAGTAGTAGCGTCAACCGAAACACCATATATTTT. This codes for CASSSVNRNTIYF.

This rearrangement joins TRBV5-1 to TRBJ2-3, with D perhaps assigned TRBD1 or TRBD2 (5 bases each). Between the trimmed V and J ends, which lost 0 bases and 5 bases, there was a span of 13 bases. This CDR3 comprises 15 residues. CDR1 and CDR2 from the germline V gene are SGHRS and YFSETQ. The CDR3 DNA reads TGCGCCAGCAGCTTGGAGGGGCGGCGGGTAGATACGCAGTATTTT. It translates to CASSLEGRRVDTQYF.

The chain carries TRBV19 and TRBJ1-1; a possible D gene is TRBD1 (6 bases). CDR3 size: 15 residues. Trimming pared 7 bases from V and 5 bases from J, leaving 20 bases between. The germline CDR1 and CDR2 sequences are LNHDA and SQIVND (reference sequence). The DNA for the CDR3 is TGTGCCAGTACCCCTATGTCCAGGGGAACAACTGAAGCTTTCTTT. Residues: CASTPMSRGTTEAFF.

CDR3 region: CASSPRSGRDTGELFF. The CDR3 nucleotides read TGTGCCAGCAGCCCCAGGAGCGGGAGGGACACCGGGGAGCTGTTTTTT. The rearrangement uses TRBV4-2 and TRBJ2-2; 10 bases are shared with TRBD2. CDR3 length equals 16 residues. CDR1 is LGHNA, CDR2 YNFKEQ, per germline. J was trimmed by 3 bases and V by 4 bases; bases with no gene match: 5.

V is TRBV6-1 and J is TRBJ2-5; D call uncertain. The ends were cut back, 5 bases at V and 1 base at J, with 5 bases in the middle. Germline values: CDR1 MNHNS, CDR2 SASEGT. The length of the CDR3 is 12 residues. The CDR3 DNA is TGTGCCAGCAGTACACCCCAAGAGACCCAGTACTTC. Encoded protein: CASSTPQETQYF.